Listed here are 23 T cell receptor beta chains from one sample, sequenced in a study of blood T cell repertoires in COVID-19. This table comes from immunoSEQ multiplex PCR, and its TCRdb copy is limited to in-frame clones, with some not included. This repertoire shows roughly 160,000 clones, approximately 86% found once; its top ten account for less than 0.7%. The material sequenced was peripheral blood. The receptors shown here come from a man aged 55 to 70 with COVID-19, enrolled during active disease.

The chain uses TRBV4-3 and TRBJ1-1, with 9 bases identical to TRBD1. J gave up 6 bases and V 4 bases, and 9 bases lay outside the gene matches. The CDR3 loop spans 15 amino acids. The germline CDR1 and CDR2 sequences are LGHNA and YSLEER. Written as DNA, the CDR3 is TGCGCCAGCAGCCGACAACAGGGGGCAGGGGCTGAAGCTTTCTTT. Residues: CASSRQQGAGAEAFF.

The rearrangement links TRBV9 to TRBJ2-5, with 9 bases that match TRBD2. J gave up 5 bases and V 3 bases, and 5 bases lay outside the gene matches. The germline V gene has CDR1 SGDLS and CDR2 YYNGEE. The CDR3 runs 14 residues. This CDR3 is CASSGGTSRETQYF. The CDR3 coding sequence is TGTGCCAGCAGCGGGGGGACTAGCAGGGAGACCCAGTACTTC.

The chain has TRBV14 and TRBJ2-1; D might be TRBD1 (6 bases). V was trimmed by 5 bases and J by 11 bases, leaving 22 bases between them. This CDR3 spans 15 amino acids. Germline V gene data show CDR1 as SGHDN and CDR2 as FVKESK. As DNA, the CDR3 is TGTGCCAGCAGCTCACAGGGAACCCTATCTTTGCAGCAGTTCTTC. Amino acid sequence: CASSSQGTLSLQQFF.

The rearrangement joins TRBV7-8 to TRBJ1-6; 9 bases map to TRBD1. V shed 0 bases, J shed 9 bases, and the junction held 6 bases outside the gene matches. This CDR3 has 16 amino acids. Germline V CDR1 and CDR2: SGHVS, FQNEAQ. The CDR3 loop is CASSLAPGQGLSPLHF. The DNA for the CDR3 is TGTGCCAGCAGCTTAGCTCCGGGACAGGGTCTTTCACCCCTCCACTTT.

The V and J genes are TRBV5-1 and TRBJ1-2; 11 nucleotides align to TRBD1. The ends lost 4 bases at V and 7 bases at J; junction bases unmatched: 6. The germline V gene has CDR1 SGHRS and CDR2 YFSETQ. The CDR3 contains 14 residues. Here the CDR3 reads CASSGGQGVLGYTF. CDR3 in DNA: TGCGCCAGCAGCGGGGGACAGGGGGTTCTTGGCTACACCTTC.

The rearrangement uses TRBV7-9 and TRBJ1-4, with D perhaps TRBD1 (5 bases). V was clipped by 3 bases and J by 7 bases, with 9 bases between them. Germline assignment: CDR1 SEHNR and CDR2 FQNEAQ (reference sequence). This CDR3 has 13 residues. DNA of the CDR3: TGTGCCAGCAGCTTCCCGGGACTTGAAAAACTGTTTTTT. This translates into CASSFPGLEKLFF.

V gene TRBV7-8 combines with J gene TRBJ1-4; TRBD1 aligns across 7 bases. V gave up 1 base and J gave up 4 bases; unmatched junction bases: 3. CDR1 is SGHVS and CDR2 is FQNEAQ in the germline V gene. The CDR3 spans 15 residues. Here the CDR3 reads CASSLGQGYNEKLFF. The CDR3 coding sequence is TGTGCCAGCAGCTTAGGACAGGGATATAATGAAAAACTGTTTTTT.

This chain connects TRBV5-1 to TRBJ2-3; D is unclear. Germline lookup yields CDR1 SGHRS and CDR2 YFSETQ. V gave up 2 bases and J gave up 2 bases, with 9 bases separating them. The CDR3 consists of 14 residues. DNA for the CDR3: TGCGCCAGCAGCTTAGACAAACCCACAGATACGCAGTATTTT. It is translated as CASSLDKPTDTQYF.

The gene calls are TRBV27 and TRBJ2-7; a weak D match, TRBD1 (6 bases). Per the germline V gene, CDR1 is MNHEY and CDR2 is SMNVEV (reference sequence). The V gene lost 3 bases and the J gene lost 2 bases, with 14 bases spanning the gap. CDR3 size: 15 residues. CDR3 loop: CASSFSQGTTYEQYF. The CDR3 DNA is TGTGCCAGCAGTTTTTCCCAGGGGACGACCTACGAGCAGTACTTC.

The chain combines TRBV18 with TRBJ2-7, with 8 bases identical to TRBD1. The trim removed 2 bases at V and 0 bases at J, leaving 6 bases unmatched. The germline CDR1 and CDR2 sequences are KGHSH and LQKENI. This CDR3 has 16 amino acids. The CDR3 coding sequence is TGTGCCAGCTCACCAATAAAGGGACAGGCCTCCTACGAGCAGTACTTC. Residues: CASSPIKGQASYEQYF.

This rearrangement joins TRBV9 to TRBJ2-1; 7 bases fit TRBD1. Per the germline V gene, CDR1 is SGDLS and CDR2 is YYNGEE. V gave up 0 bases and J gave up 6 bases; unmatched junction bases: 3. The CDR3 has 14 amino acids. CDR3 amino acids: CASSVVPGGNEQFF. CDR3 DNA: TGTGCCAGCAGCGTAGTCCCAGGGGGCAATGAGCAGTTCTTC. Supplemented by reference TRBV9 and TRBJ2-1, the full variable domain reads DSGVTQTPKHLITATGQRVTLRCSPRSGDLSVYWYQQSLDQGLQFLIQYYNGEERAKGNILERFSAQQFPDLHSELNLSSLELGDSALYFCASSVVPGGNEQFFGPGTRLTVL.

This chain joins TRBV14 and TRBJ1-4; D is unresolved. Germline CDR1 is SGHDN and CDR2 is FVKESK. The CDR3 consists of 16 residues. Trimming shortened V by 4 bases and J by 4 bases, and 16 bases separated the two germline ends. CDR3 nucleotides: TGTGCCAGCAGCCGAACGAAAGGCGGAATTAATGAAAAACTGTTTTTT. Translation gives CASSRTKGGINEKLFF. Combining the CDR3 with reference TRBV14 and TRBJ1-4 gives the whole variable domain EAGVTQFPSHSVIEKGQTVTLRCDPISGHDNLYWYRRVMGKEIKFLLHFVKESKQDESGMPNNRFLAERTGGTYSTLKVQPAELEDSGVYFCASSRTKGGINEKLFFGSGTQLSVL.

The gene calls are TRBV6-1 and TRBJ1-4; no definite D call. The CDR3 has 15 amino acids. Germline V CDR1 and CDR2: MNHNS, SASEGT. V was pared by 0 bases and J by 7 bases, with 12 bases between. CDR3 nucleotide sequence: TGTGCCAGCAGTGAAGCGCCTGACTATTTTGAAAAACTGTTTTTT. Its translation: CASSEAPDYFEKLFF.

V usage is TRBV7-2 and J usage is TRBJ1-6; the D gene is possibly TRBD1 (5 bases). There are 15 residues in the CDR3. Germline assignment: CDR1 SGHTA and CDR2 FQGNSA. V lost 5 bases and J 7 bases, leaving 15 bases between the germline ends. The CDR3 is CASSPRTLRNSPLHF. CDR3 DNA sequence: TGTGCCAGCAGCCCTCGGACACTTCGGAATTCACCCCTCCACTTT.

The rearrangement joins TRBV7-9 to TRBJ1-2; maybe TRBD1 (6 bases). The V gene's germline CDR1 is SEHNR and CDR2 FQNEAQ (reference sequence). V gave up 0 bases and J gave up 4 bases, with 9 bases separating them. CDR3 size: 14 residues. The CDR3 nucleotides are TGTGCCAGCAGCTTAGCTTACAGGGTCTATGGCTACACCTTC. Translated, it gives CASSLAYRVYGYTF. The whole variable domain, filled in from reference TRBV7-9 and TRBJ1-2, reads DTGVSQNPRHKITKRGQNVTFRCDPISEHNRLYWYRQTLGQGPEFLTYFQNEAQLEKSRLLSDRFSAERPKGSFSTLEIQRTEQGDSAMYLCASSLAYRVYGYTFGSGTRLTVV.

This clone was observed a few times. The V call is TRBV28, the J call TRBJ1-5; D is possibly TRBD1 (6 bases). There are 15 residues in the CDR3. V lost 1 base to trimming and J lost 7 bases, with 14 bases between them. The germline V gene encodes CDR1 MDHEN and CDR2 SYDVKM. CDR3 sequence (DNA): TGTGCCAGCAGTTTATTCACAGGGCCTCGGCAGCCCCAGCATTTT. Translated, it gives CASSLFTGPRQPQHF.

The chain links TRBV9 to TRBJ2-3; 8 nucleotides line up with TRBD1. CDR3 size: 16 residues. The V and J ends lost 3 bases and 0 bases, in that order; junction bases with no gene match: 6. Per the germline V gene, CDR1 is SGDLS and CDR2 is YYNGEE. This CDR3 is CASSARQGSSTDTQYF. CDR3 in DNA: TGTGCCAGCAGCGCTAGACAGGGGAGTAGCACAGATACGCAGTATTTT.

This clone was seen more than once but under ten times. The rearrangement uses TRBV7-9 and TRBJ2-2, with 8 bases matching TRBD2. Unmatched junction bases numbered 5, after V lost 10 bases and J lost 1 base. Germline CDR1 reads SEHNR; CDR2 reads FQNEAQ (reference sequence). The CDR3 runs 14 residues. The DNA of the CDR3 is TGTGCCACCCGGCGGGGGGTGAACACCGGGGAGCTGTTTTTT. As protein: CATRRGVNTGELFF.

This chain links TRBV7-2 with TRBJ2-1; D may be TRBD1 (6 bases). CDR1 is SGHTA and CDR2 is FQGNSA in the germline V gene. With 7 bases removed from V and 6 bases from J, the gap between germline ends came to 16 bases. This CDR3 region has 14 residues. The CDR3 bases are TGTGCCAGCAACATACAGGGTTTGGCCAATGAGCAGTTCTTC. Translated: CASNIQGLANEQFF.

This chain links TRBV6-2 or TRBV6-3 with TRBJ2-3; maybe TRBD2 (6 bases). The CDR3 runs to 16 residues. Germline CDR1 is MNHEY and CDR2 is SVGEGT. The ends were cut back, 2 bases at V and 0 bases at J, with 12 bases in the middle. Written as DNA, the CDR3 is TGTGCCAGCAGTTACAGTAACGGAGGGAGCACAGATACGCAGTATTTT. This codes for CASSYSNGGSTDTQYF.

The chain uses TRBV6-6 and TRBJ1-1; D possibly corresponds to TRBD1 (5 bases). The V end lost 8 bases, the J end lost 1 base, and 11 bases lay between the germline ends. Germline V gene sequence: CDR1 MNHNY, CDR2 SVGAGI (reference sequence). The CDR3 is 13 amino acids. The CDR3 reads CASSGSGNTEAFF. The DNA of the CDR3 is TGTGCCAGCTCAGGGTCGGGGAACACTGAAGCTTTCTTT.

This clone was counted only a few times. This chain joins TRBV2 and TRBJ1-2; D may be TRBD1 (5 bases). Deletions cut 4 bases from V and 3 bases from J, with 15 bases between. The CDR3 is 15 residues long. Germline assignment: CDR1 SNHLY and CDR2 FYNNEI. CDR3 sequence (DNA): TGTGCCAGCAGTGTGGTGGGGGGAATTGACTATGGCTACACCTTC. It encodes CASSVVGGIDYGYTF.

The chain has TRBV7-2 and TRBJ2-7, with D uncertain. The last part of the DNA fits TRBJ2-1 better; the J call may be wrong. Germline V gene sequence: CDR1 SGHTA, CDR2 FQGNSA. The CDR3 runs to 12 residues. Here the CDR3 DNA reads TGTGCCAGCAGCCCCCCCTTCGGGGAGCAGTTCTTC. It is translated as CASSPPFGEQFF.